This T cell receptor beta chain derives from a study of regulatory T cells in long-lasting Graves disease. The wider study: Persistent Graves' disease denoted over 5 years of antithyroid drugs plus positive TSH receptor antibodies. Study-wide results and caveats: Persistent disease exhibited a predilection for TRBV28, TRBJ1-2 and TRBJ2-5.

The V gene lost 1 base and the J gene lost 1 base, with 10 bases spanning the gap. The CDR3 has 15 residues. Germline assignment: CDR1 MDHEN and CDR2 SYDVKM. Relying on iRepertoire HTBI primers and Arm-PCR of CDR3 regions, the team built TCR beta libraries. TCRdb analysed the multiplex PCR reads with MiXCR anew, one entry per CDR3 protein. Among 650,000 to 850,000 distinct CDR3 sequences, about 32% were seen once, and the ten largest hold 35% to 55%. A word on this clonotype: The antigen remains unidentified. This may be a read error: a much more frequent sequence differs by one nucleotide.

As to time point: persistent/refractory GD, antithyroid drugs over 5 years with positive TRAb. From PBMCs, RNA was extracted and then used to make the TCR library. Peripheral blood, around 9.9 milliliters per patient, was collected in EDTA tubes. The chain joins TRBV28 to TRBJ1-2; D call uncertain. This TCR derives from a female donor with Graves disease. Specimen: peripheral blood mononuclear cells (PBMCs), collected when the disease was refractory, from a patient treated with antithyroid drugs. Here the CDR3 DNA reads TGTGCCAGCAGTTTATATAATCCCCTTAACTATGGCTACACCTTC. It codes for CASSLYNPLNYGYTF.